The clone carrying this T cell receptor beta chain showed up many times. What it binds is unknown. Between the trimmed V and J ends, which lost 6 bases and 2 bases, there was a span of 20 bases. The CDR3 loop spans 17 amino acids. The source of the sample is a study of T cell repertoires in cytomegalovirus infection. Study as a whole: Public TCR beta signatures marked donors with CMV infection and the matching HLA.

General study findings and limits: CMV-specific TCR beta clonotypes restricted by HLA-C dominated the ex vivo response. Of the TCR beta families, the public ones yielded a cumulative frequency that identified carriers of CMV plus the relevant HLA.

TCRdb ran MiXCR on the reads and lists one entry per CDR3 protein. The sample yields 150,000 to 200,000 distinct CDR3 sequences, 9.5% seen once. The sequence came from a human donor in good health (CMV status not recorded). Some clones in this sample may be carry-over from other donors' samples. The chain links TRBV12-3 or TRBV12-4 to TRBJ1-5; D remains unclear. Material: PBMCs. The CDR3, as DNA: TGTGCCAGCAGCGGCCGAGTAGGAGGTTGGGGCAATCAGCCCCAGCATTTT. Translated: CASSGRVGGWGNQPQHF.